This T cell receptor (beta chain) was sequenced in a study of T cell responses to AZD1222 COVID-19 vaccine. General study points: Mapped onto spike, vaccine-associated CD4 TCRs spanned it and were dominant at 160-218 and 743-854. Two doses of AZD1222 preceded a rise in Spike-specific TCR breadth and depth.

Here immunoSEQ multiplex PCR was the method, and the copy in TCRdb shows in-frame clones only, minus some. The sample lists some 130,000 clones, 90% occurring once. With respect to this clone: Its antigen is undetermined.

Germline CDR1 and CDR2: MNHEY and SVGAGI. Between the trimmed V and J ends, which lost 2 bases and 4 bases, there was a span of 5 bases. The CDR3 is 12 amino acids. The sample was peripheral blood, taken on day 0 of AZD1222 vaccination. This clonotype was obtained from an adult in good health. The V and J genes are TRBV6-5 and TRBJ2-5; D remains ambiguous. The CDR3: CASSYVGETQYF. CDR3 DNA sequence: TGTGCCAGCAGTTACGTGGGAGAGACCCAGTACTTC.